This T cell receptor beta chain was retrieved from a study of shared clonotypes between healthy human individuals. General study results and limits: Among a handful of donors, 4.5% to 5.5% of naive CD4 clonotypes were found in common.

Naive CD8 cells were CD45RO-negative, positively selected for CCR7, excluding terminally differentiated effector memory CD45RA+ cells. Healthy and HIV-negative, the adult donors had no recent acute infections or vaccinations. Nashville, Tennessee was home to all donors, who were Caucasian adults. Comment on this clone: The antigen is undetermined.

From germline, CDR1 is MDHEN and CDR2 SYDVKM. Deletions cut 5 bases from V and 0 bases from J, with 13 bases between. The CDR3 spans 15 residues. Only in-frame clones appear in the TCRdb table, and some are missing; sequencing was by immunoSEQ multiplex PCR. The sample holds approximately 810,000 clones, about 91% seen once. The gene calls are TRBV28 and TRBJ2-5; tentative D call: TRBD2 (7 bases). The specimen was naive CD8+ T cells sorted from blood. The TCR was taken from a man aged 25-45 years in good health. For the CDR3, the DNA is TGTGCCAGCAGTGCCCGGGGGGCGTACCAAGAGACCCAGTACTTC. This sequence encodes CASSARGAYQETQYF.